The rows below give T cell receptor beta chains drawn from one sample of a study of blood T cell repertoires in COVID-19. Profiling relied on immunoSEQ multiplex PCR, and the TCRdb table lists in-frame clones only, not all of them. This sample carries about 42,000 clones, around 81% of them seen once, and the ten largest clones take roughly 5.3%. The sample consisted of peripheral blood. All receptors derive from a man aged 50 or older with active COVID-19. Both conserved end residues are part of each CDR3. Each record gives: J gene, clone size, V gene, D gene, CDR3 DNA, CDR3 protein. A D gene is named only where the DNA matches it firmly. Not every row has a clone size; where given, it reads once, few, many or a size class.

J gene: TRBJ2-3; clone size: once; V gene: TRBV29-1; D gene: -; CDR3 DNA: TGCAGCGTTGAACGCCCGGGCACAGATACGCAGTATTTT; CDR3 protein: CSVERPGTDTQYF
J gene: TRBJ2-1; clone size: -; V gene: TRBV7-8; D gene: -; CDR3 DNA: TGTGCCAGCAGCTTAGCATATAGTGAGCGGCCCCCCCGTAATGAGCAGTTCTTC; CDR3 protein: CASSLAYSERPPRNEQFF
J gene: TRBJ2-7; clone size: -; V gene: TRBV24-1; D gene: -; CDR3 DNA: TGTGCCACCAGTTCCGGGGACTCCTACGAGCAGTACTTC; CDR3 protein: CATSSGDSYEQYF
J gene: TRBJ2-2; clone size: -; V gene: TRBV4-1; D gene: TRBD2; CDR3 DNA: TGCGCCAGCAGCCAAGAGGGACTAGCGGGGCTAAACACCGGGGAGCTGTTTTTT; CDR3 protein: CASSQEGLAGLNTGELFF
J gene: TRBJ2-5; clone size: -; V gene: TRBV12-3/TRBV12-4; D gene: -; CDR3 DNA: TGTGCCAGCAGCTCCCAGGAGACCCAGTACTTC; CDR3 protein: CASSSQETQYF
J gene: TRBJ2-1; clone size: -; V gene: TRBV11-2; D gene: -; CDR3 DNA: TGTGCCAGCAGCCAGCAGCCTCGTGCGGGTGAGCAGTTCTTC; CDR3 protein: CASSQQPRAGEQFF
J gene: TRBJ2-5; clone size: -; V gene: TRBV4-1; D gene: -; CDR3 DNA: TGCGCCAGCAGCCCCAAAGTAACAGCCCAAGAGACCCAGTACTTC; CDR3 protein: CASSPKVTAQETQYF
J gene: TRBJ2-3; clone size: -; V gene: TRBV12-3/TRBV12-4; D gene: TRBD2; CDR3 DNA: TGTGCCAGCAGTTTAGAGCTAGCGGGGGAGCAGTATTTT; CDR3 protein: CASSLELAGEQYF
J gene: TRBJ2-1; clone size: -; V gene: TRBV5-4; D gene: -; CDR3 DNA: TGTGCCAGCAGCTCCGGACAGATCAATGAGCAGTTCTTC; CDR3 protein: CASSSGQINEQFF
J gene: TRBJ1-1; clone size: -; V gene: TRBV3-1/TRBV3-2; D gene: -; CDR3 DNA: TGTGCCAGCAGGGCGGGGGGGAGCACTGAAGCTTTCTTT; CDR3 protein: CASRAGGSTEAFF
J gene: TRBJ1-1; clone size: -; V gene: TRBV5-8; D gene: -; CDR3 DNA: TGTGCCAGCAGCGCGGCCGGGATTGAAGCTTTCTTT; CDR3 protein: CASSAAGIEAFF
J gene: TRBJ2-1; clone size: -; V gene: TRBV28; D gene: TRBD2; CDR3 DNA: TGTGCCAGCAGTTTCCTGACAGTTACTAGCGGTGGGAATGAGCAGTTCTTC; CDR3 protein: CASSFLTVTSGGNEQFF
J gene: TRBJ2-3; clone size: once; V gene: TRBV5-4; D gene: -; CDR3 DNA: TGTGCCAGCAGCTTGAGGCGGGGCGATCCTAGCACAGATACGCAGTATTTT; CDR3 protein: CASSLRRGDPSTDTQYF
J gene: TRBJ2-7; clone size: -; V gene: TRBV28; D gene: -; CDR3 DNA: TGTGCCAGCAGTTCCAGCGGAACACTCAACTCCTACGAGCAGTACTTC; CDR3 protein: CASSSSGTLNSYEQYF
J gene: TRBJ2-3; clone size: -; V gene: TRBV5-4; D gene: TRBD1; CDR3 DNA: TGTGCCAGCAGCTACAGGGGCAGGGCAGATACGCAGTATTTT; CDR3 protein: CASSYRGRADTQYF
J gene: TRBJ2-3; clone size: -; V gene: TRBV18; D gene: -; CDR3 DNA: TGTGCCAGCTCACCGAGTGGGGAGGCAGATACGCAGTATTTT; CDR3 protein: CASSPSGEADTQYF
J gene: TRBJ1-2; clone size: few; V gene: TRBV6-5; D gene: -; CDR3 DNA: TGTGCCAGCAGTCTTACGGGCGGGGGGAGTGGATACACCTTC; CDR3 protein: CASSLTGGGSGYTF
J gene: TRBJ2-7; clone size: -; V gene: TRBV3-1/TRBV3-2; D gene: -; CDR3 DNA: TGTGCCAGCAGCCAAGATAGGGGGACGAATCTGTACGAGCAGTACTTC; CDR3 protein: CASSQDRGTNLYEQYF
J gene: TRBJ2-5; clone size: once; V gene: TRBV24-1; D gene: -; CDR3 DNA: TGTGCCACCAGTGATTTCCGGTACCAAGAGACCCAGTACTTC; CDR3 protein: CATSDFRYQETQYF
J gene: TRBJ1-1; clone size: -; V gene: TRBV5-5; D gene: -; CDR3 DNA: TGTGCCAGCAGCCTTTCACAGGGTTGGTCTTTCTTT; CDR3 protein: CASSLSQGWSFF
J gene: TRBJ2-5; clone size: -; V gene: TRBV6-6; D gene: -; CDR3 DNA: TGTGCCAGCAGCCCCGGTGGAGGGGTGGCGACCCAGTACTTC; CDR3 protein: CASSPGGGVATQYF
J gene: TRBJ2-5; clone size: -; V gene: TRBV10-3; D gene: -; CDR3 DNA: TGTGCCATCAGTACAGGGCTGGAGGAACAAGAGACCCAGTACTTC; CDR3 protein: CAISTGLEEQETQYF
J gene: TRBJ2-7; clone size: -; V gene: TRBV6-2/TRBV6-3; D gene: TRBD1; CDR3 DNA: TGTGCCAGCAGTTATGGTACAGGGGGCTCGCAGTACTTC; CDR3 protein: CASSYGTGGSQYF
J gene: TRBJ1-1; clone size: -; V gene: TRBV11-3; D gene: -; CDR3 DNA: TGTGCCAGCAGCTTAAGAAGAGAGGAAGCTTTCTTT; CDR3 protein: CASSLRREEAFF
J gene: TRBJ1-2; clone size: once; V gene: TRBV10-3; D gene: -; CDR3 DNA: TGTGCCATCGGGGACTCAGCTAACTATGGCTACACCTTC; CDR3 protein: CAIGDSANYGYTF
J gene: TRBJ1-4; clone size: -; V gene: TRBV10-3; D gene: TRBD1; CDR3 DNA: TGTGCCATCAGGGACAGGGATGGCGAAAAACTGTTTTTT; CDR3 protein: CAIRDRDGEKLFF
J gene: TRBJ2-3; clone size: -; V gene: TRBV10-3; D gene: TRBD2; CDR3 DNA: TGTGCCATCAGTGTTGGGCGGGGGGGCACAGATACGCAGTATTTT; CDR3 protein: CAISVGRGGTDTQYF
J gene: TRBJ1-2; clone size: -; V gene: TRBV7-9; D gene: -; CDR3 DNA: TGTGCCAGCAGCCCTGACAGGCGGGATGGCTACACCTTC; CDR3 protein: CASSPDRRDGYTF
J gene: TRBJ2-7; clone size: -; V gene: TRBV19; D gene: -; CDR3 DNA: TGTGCCAGTAACACGCGGCAGGGGCCCCTCCACGAGCAGTACTTC; CDR3 protein: CASNTRQGPLHEQYF
J gene: TRBJ2-7; clone size: -; V gene: TRBV5-6; D gene: TRBD2; CDR3 DNA: TGTGCCAGCAGCACTGGACTAGCGGGAATAACCTACGAGCAGTACTTC; CDR3 protein: CASSTGLAGITYEQYF
J gene: TRBJ1-2; clone size: -; V gene: TRBV6-5; D gene: -; CDR3 DNA: TGTGCCAGCAGTTACTCCGGACAATCGGCCTATGGCTACACCTTC; CDR3 protein: CASSYSGQSAYGYTF
J gene: TRBJ2-1; clone size: -; V gene: TRBV19; D gene: -; CDR3 DNA: TGTGCCACATCAATGGCGGATGAGCAGTTCTTC; CDR3 protein: CATSMADEQFF
J gene: TRBJ2-2; clone size: -; V gene: TRBV30; D gene: -; CDR3 DNA: TGTGCCTGGAGTGTATCCAGAGGAGGGCCTATCGGGGAGCTGTTTTTT; CDR3 protein: CAWSVSRGGPIGELFF
J gene: TRBJ2-7; clone size: few; V gene: TRBV4-1; D gene: TRBD2; CDR3 DNA: TGCGCCAGCAGCCATTATGGACTAGGGGAGGACGAGCAGTACTTC; CDR3 protein: CASSHYGLGEDEQYF
J gene: TRBJ2-1; clone size: -; V gene: TRBV10-3; D gene: TRBD2; CDR3 DNA: TGTGCCATCAGGGACAGCGGGGGGGCTTACAATGAGCAGTTCTTC; CDR3 protein: CAIRDSGGAYNEQFF
J gene: TRBJ2-1; clone size: -; V gene: TRBV5-4; D gene: TRBD2; CDR3 DNA: TGTGCCAGCAGCTCTAGCGGGGGCTCCTACAATGAGCAGTTCTTC; CDR3 protein: CASSSSGGSYNEQFF
J gene: TRBJ2-3; clone size: many; V gene: TRBV6-4; D gene: TRBD2; CDR3 DNA: TGTGCCAGCAGTGACTCAGCGGGGGCAGATACGCAGTATTTT; CDR3 protein: CASSDSAGADTQYF
J gene: TRBJ2-2; clone size: few; V gene: TRBV4-3; D gene: -; CDR3 DNA: TGCGCCAGCAATGAGGATTCGAACACCGGGGAGCTGTTTTTT; CDR3 protein: CASNEDSNTGELFF
J gene: TRBJ1-1; clone size: -; V gene: TRBV6-6; D gene: -; CDR3 DNA: TGTGCCAGCAGTCCCGGTACGAGGAGAACTGAAGCTTTCTTT; CDR3 protein: CASSPGTRRTEAFF
J gene: TRBJ1-5; clone size: once; V gene: TRBV12-3/TRBV12-4; D gene: -; CDR3 DNA: TGTGCCAGCAGCCAAGGGGGGGGTAAGCCCCAGCATTTT; CDR3 protein: CASSQGGGKPQHF
J gene: TRBJ2-1; clone size: -; V gene: TRBV6-2/TRBV6-3; D gene: TRBD2; CDR3 DNA: TGTGCCAGCAGTTACTCCCGGTTTAGCGGGGAGTACAATGAGCAGTTCTTC; CDR3 protein: CASSYSRFSGEYNEQFF